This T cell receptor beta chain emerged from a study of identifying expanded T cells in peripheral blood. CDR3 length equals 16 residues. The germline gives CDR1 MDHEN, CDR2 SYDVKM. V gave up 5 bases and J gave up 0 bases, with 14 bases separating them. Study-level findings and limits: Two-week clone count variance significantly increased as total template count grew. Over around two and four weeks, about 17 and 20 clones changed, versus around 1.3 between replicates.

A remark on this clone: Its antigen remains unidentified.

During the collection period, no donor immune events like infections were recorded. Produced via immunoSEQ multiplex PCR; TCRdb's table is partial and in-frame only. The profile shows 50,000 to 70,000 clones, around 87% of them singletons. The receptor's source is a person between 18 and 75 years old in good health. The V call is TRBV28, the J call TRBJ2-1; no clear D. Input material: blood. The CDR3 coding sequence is TGTGCCAGCAGTATTGGTCGGGCTAGCTCCTACAATGAGCAGTTCTTC. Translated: CASSIGRASSYNEQFF.